These 31 T cell receptor beta chains came from one sample sequenced in a study of blood T cells in healthy people across ages. The authors ran a second PCR of roughly 7 to 11 cycles using a sample-barcoded 5' primer and a J-beta primer mix. TCRdb redid the calling of the 5' RACE reads with MiXCR, one entry per CDR3 protein. The sample lists roughly 1.7 million distinct CDR3 sequences, roughly 32% occurring once. Sequenced: blood. These receptor sequences come from a woman aged 25 to 45 in good health.

The chain joins TRBV7-6 to TRBJ1-5; 9 positions match TRBD1. V trimming: 6 bases; J trimming: 6 bases; junction bases outside the gene matches: 6. In germline, CDR1 is SGHVS, CDR2 FNYEAQ. CDR3 length: 14 residues. As DNA, the CDR3 is TGTGCCAGCAGTTTACAGGGGGCCCGTCAGCCCCAGCATTTT. Its protein product is CASSLQGARQPQHF. The variable domain in full, with the rest retrieved from reference TRBV7-6 and TRBJ1-5, is GAGVSQSPRYKVTKRGQDVALRCDPISGHVSLYWYRQALGQGPEFLTYFNYEAQQDKSGLPNDRFSAERPEGSISTLTIQRTEQRDSAMYRCASSLQGARQPQHFGDGTRLSIL.

This clonotype was recorded many times. The chain employs TRBV5-5 and TRBJ2-1; D gene uncertain. This CDR3 region has 15 residues. The germline V gene encodes CDR1 SGHKS and CDR2 YYEKEE (reference sequence). V gave up 6 bases and J gave up 0 bases, with 13 bases separating them. In DNA, the CDR3 is TGTGCCAGCATGCCCGGAATAGGCTCCTACAATGAGCAGTTCTTC. Residues: CASMPGIGSYNEQFF.

This clonotype was counted a few times. The chain links TRBV20-1 to TRBJ2-1; the D gene could be TRBD1 or TRBD2 (6 bases each). The CDR3 runs to 15 residues. Germline V CDR1 and CDR2: DFQATT, SNEGSKA (reference sequence). V lost 5 bases and J 8 bases, leaving 22 bases between the germline ends. The CDR3: CSAYRGLLVQDEQFF. In DNA, the CDR3 is TGCAGTGCTTATCGGGGGCTACTAGTCCAGGATGAGCAGTTCTTC.

Concerning this clonotype itself: This may be a read error: a much more frequent sequence differs by one nucleotide. The chain employs TRBV10-3 and TRBJ2-5; no clear D gene. The J call is doubtful: the DNA matches TRBJ2-7 better. There are 14 residues in the CDR3. CDR1 ENHRY and CDR2 SYGVKD come from the germline V gene. The CDR3 region has the DNA TGTGCCATCAGTGAGGCAGCTCCGGTCTGCGAGCAGTACTTC. This gives the protein CAISEAAPVCEQYF.

This sequence joins TRBV6-2 or TRBV6-3 and TRBJ2-7; perhaps D is TRBD1 or TRBD2 (5 bases each). Trimming removed 5 bases from V and 7 bases from J, with 21 bases in between. Looked up from germline, CDR1 is MNHEY and CDR2 is SVGEGT. This CDR3 region has 15 residues. CDR3 region: CASSGIRGPLGEQYF. Here the CDR3 DNA reads TGTGCCAGCAGTGGGATACGGGGCCCCTTAGGGGAGCAGTACTTC.

This clonotype was seen more than once but under ten times. This rearrangement joins TRBV2 to TRBJ2-4; D is perhaps TRBD1 (6 bases). V was clipped by 6 bases and J by 13 bases, with 19 bases between them. Germline V CDR1 and CDR2: SNHLY, FYNNEI. CDR3 length: 13 residues. The CDR3 sequence: CASRQWGRDEQYF. DNA of the CDR3: TGTGCCAGCAGACAGTGGGGGCGCGATGAGCAGTACTTC.

The chain combines TRBV7-6 with TRBJ2-2; D is ambiguous. The CDR3 is 14 amino acids. V lost 1 base and J 5 bases, leaving 8 bases between the germline ends. Germline values: CDR1 SGHVS, CDR2 FNYEAQ. The CDR3 sequence: CASSLGEGTGELFF. Here the CDR3 DNA reads TGTGCCAGCAGCTTAGGCGAAGGGACCGGGGAGCTGTTTTTT. Full variable domain (rest looked up from reference TRBV7-6 and TRBJ2-2): GAGVSQSPRYKVTKRGQDVALRCDPISGHVSLYWYRQALGQGPEFLTYFNYEAQQDKSGLPNDRFSAERPEGSISTLTIQRTEQRDSAMYRCASSLGEGTGELFFGEGSRLTVL.

This clonotype has ten or more counts. The genes are TRBV13 and TRBJ2-7, with D possibly being TRBD1 (6 bases). Germline values: CDR1 PRHDT, CDR2 FYEKMQ (reference sequence). The length of the CDR3 is 12 residues. V lost 4 bases to trimming and J lost 7 bases, with 11 bases between them. The CDR3 loop is CASSSRGGEQYF. For the CDR3, the DNA is TGTGCCAGCAGCTCCAGAGGGGGTGAGCAGTACTTC.

The chain has TRBV9 and TRBJ1-1, with D maybe TRBD1 (5 bases). The CDR3 totals 15 residues. V lost 4 bases to trimming and J lost 8 bases, with 21 bases between them. Germline V gene lookup returns CDR1 SGDLS and CDR2 YYNGEE. The CDR3 is CASSPTPGGGLEAFF. For the CDR3, the DNA is TGTGCCAGCAGCCCGACTCCGGGGGGAGGGCTCGAAGCTTTCTTT.

The rearrangement joins TRBV9 to TRBJ1-4, with D perhaps matching TRBD1 (5 bases). The CDR3 runs to 14 residues. Trimming left V 3 bases short and J 4 bases short, with 10 bases between. Germline V CDR1 and CDR2: SGDLS, YYNGEE. Written as DNA, the CDR3 is TGTGCCAGCAGCGCTTGGGACGGTAATGAAAAACTGTTTTTT. Protein sequence: CASSAWDGNEKLFF.

This clonotype appeared a few times. The rearrangement links TRBV21-1 to TRBJ2-7; the table's D gene call, TRBD1, was not cross checked with the DNA. TRBV21-1 is a pseudogene locus. There are 20 residues in the CDR3. The CDR3 loop reads CASSKVNLDPGPRSSYEQYF. DNA for the CDR3: TGTGCCAGCAGCAAAGTCAACTTAGATCCGGGACCGAGGAGCTCCTACGAGCAGTACTTC.

The chain is built from TRBV24-1 and TRBJ2-5; tentatively, D is TRBD1 or TRBD2 (5 bases each). Germline loops: CDR1 KGHDR, CDR2 SFDVKD. Trimming stripped 4 bases from V and 1 base from J, with 12 bases between. This CDR3 has 15 residues. CDR3 nucleotides: TGTGCCACCAGTGACCCTGTGGGACGCCAAGAGACCCAGTACTTC. The encoded protein is CATSDPVGRQETQYF.

The genes are TRBV9 and TRBJ2-1; D is possibly TRBD2 (5 bases). Trimming took 0 bases from V and 5 from J, leaving 18 bases between them. CDR1 SGDLS and CDR2 YYNGEE come from the germline V gene. This CDR3 has 17 amino acids. CDR3 residues: CASSVGTSGSTDNEQFF. The CDR3 nucleotides are TGTGCCAGCAGCGTAGGCACGAGCGGTTCCACGGACAATGAGCAGTTCTTC.

CDR3 in amino acids: CASSQEAGGWNEQFF. Here the CDR3 DNA reads TGTGCCAGCAGCCAAGAAGCTGGGGGATGGAATGAGCAGTTCTTC. The chain combines TRBV4-2 with TRBJ2-1; perhaps D is TRBD1 or TRBD2 (5 bases each). The germline V and J ends were trimmed by 0 bases and 7 bases, with 13 bases remaining between them. There are 15 residues in the CDR3. Germline V gene data show CDR1 as LGHNA and CDR2 as YNFKEQ.

This clonotype was seen a few times. V and J are TRBV7-9 and TRBJ2-1; D not resolved. This CDR3 contains 14 residues. CDR1 and CDR2 from the germline V gene are SEHNR and FQNEAQ (reference sequence). V was shortened by 2 bases and J by 8 bases, with 13 bases between the two germline ends. CDR3 protein: CASSLIPAADEQFF. In DNA, the CDR3 is TGTGCCAGCAGCTTAATTCCGGCCGCCGATGAGCAGTTCTTC.

The chain links TRBV20-1 to TRBJ2-7; 10 bases fit TRBD2. After removal of 5 bases from V and 5 bases from J, the junction contained 15 bases not matched to a gene. CDR1 is DFQATT, CDR2 SNEGSKA, per germline (reference sequence). This CDR3 has 16 residues. CDR3 sequence: CSAAGTSAGPGNEQYF. The DNA for the CDR3 is TGCAGTGCTGCGGGGACTAGCGCTGGGCCGGGGAACGAGCAGTACTTC.

V and J are TRBV2 and TRBJ2-7; possible D gene TRBD2, 6 bases. Trimming pared 8 bases from V and 3 bases from J, leaving 17 bases between. This CDR3 spans 14 amino acids. Germline CDR1 SNHLY, CDR2 FYNNEI. Here the CDR3 reads CASGRSYFIYEQYF. The CDR3 DNA reads as TGTGCCAGCGGGAGGAGTTACTTTATCTACGAGCAGTACTTC.

The table lists this clonotype with a few counts. The chain carries TRBV7-9 and TRBJ2-1; D is ambiguous. Looked up from germline, CDR1 is SEHNR and CDR2 is FQNEAQ (reference sequence). Trimming shortened V by 5 bases and J by 9 bases, and 23 bases separated the two germline ends. The CDR3 runs to 16 residues. The CDR3 is CASSPSSSSRWGEQFF. The DNA for the CDR3 is TGTGCCAGCAGCCCTTCCTCAAGTTCTAGGTGGGGTGAGCAGTTCTTC.

The J gene is TRBJ1-2, the V gene TRBV12-3 or TRBV12-4, with D maybe TRBD1 (5 bases). The CDR3 covers 14 residues. Trimming took 3 bases from V and 5 from J, leaving 13 bases between them. For the CDR3, the DNA is TGTGCCAGCAGTTTCGACGGGGGGGAGTATGGCTACACCTTC. This gives the protein CASSFDGGEYGYTF.

CDR3 nucleotides: TGTGCCAGCACCCCCGGCGATTCACCCCTCCACTTT. Translation: CASTPGDSPLHF. This chain joins TRBV6-6 and TRBJ1-6; D remains ambiguous. This CDR3 contains 12 residues. The germline V gene encodes CDR1 MNHNY and CDR2 SVGAGI (reference sequence). Trimming pared 7 bases from V and 8 bases from J, leaving 9 bases between.

This clonotype has more than one count but fewer than ten. The chain joins TRBV19 to TRBJ2-3, with D possibly TRBD1 on 6 matching bases. Germline values: CDR1 LNHDA, CDR2 SQIVND (reference sequence). The CDR3 covers 14 residues. With 6 bases removed from V and 3 bases from J, the gap between germline ends came to 13 bases. The CDR3 coding sequence is TGTGCCAGTAGAAAAACACAGGGAACAGATACGCAGTATTTT. This gives the protein CASRKTQGTDTQYF.

This clonotype was counted at least ten times. V and J are TRBV20-1 and TRBJ2-7, with 7 bases identical to TRBD2. The germline gives CDR1 DFQATT, CDR2 SNEGSKA (reference sequence). V lost 5 bases and J lost 2; bases outside the gene matches: 15. The CDR3 is made up of 16 amino acids. The CDR3 DNA is TGCAGTGCTTCGGGGGTTCTAGCGGCAAATACCTACGAGCAGTACTTC. It translates to CSASGVLAANTYEQYF.

This clonotype was found a few times. The rearrangement links TRBV5-6 to TRBJ2-7; TRBD1 agrees at 8 bases. CDR3 size: 13 residues. Germline CDR1 reads SGHDT; CDR2 reads YYEEEE. V shed 4 bases and J 6 bases; nucleotides not matched to a gene: 6. The CDR3 spells CASSVGQASEQYF. DNA for the CDR3: TGTGCCAGCAGCGTGGGACAGGCCAGCGAGCAGTACTTC.

This rearrangement joins TRBV7-2 to TRBJ1-3, with no clear D. Germline CDR1 and CDR2: SGHTA and FQGNSA. This CDR3 has 15 amino acids. Trimming took off 1 base at V and 2 bases at J, with 9 bases between the two ends. The CDR3 bases are TGTGCCAGCAGCTTAGTAAGGAAGCCTGGAAACACCATATATTTT. This sequence encodes CASSLVRKPGNTIYF.

Here the CDR3 reads CSAIGGSFGEQYF. CDR3 DNA: TGCAGTGCTATTGGTGGGAGTTTCGGCGAGCAGTACTTC. This rearrangement joins TRBV20-1 to TRBJ2-7, with TRBD2 as a possible D gene (5 bases). V lost 4 bases and J 6 bases, leaving 16 bases between the germline ends. Germline CDR1 and CDR2: DFQATT and SNEGSKA (reference sequence). The CDR3 has 13 amino acids.

The V call is TRBV28, the J call TRBJ1-2, with D maybe TRBD1 (5 bases). Trimming took off 3 bases at V and 3 bases at J, with 11 bases between the two ends. Per germline, CDR1 MDHEN and CDR2 SYDVKM. This CDR3 has 14 residues. CDR3 in amino acids: CASSFDSPYYGYTF. CDR3 nucleotide sequence: TGTGCCAGCAGTTTTGACAGCCCGTACTATGGCTACACCTTC.

The V gene is TRBV20-1, the J gene TRBJ2-7; 11 nucleotides match TRBD2. V trimming: 2 bases; J trimming: 1 base; junction bases outside the gene matches: 7. The CDR3 runs to 16 residues. Per the germline V gene, CDR1 is DFQATT and CDR2 is SNEGSKA (reference sequence). The CDR3 is CSARRSGLAESYEQYF. Here the CDR3 DNA reads TGCAGTGCTAGAAGATCGGGACTAGCGGAGTCCTACGAGCAGTACTTC.

This clonotype was seen a few times. CDR3 sequence reads: CSAIRDTGSYEQYF. The CDR3, as DNA: TGCAGTGCAATCCGGGACACAGGCTCCTACGAGCAGTACTTC. This chain links TRBV20-1 with TRBJ2-7; weak D call: TRBD1 (6 bases). The CDR3 totals 14 residues. The germline V and J ends were trimmed by 6 bases and 0 bases, with 15 bases remaining between them. CDR1 is DFQATT and CDR2 is SNEGSKA in the germline V gene (reference sequence).

With respect to this clonotype: Its ends do not fully match the called genes, so a read error is possible. The chain joins TRBV15 to TRBJ2-1; D call uncertain. This CDR3 is built from 14 residues. Germline V gene lookup returns CDR1 LNHNV and CDR2 YYDKDF (reference sequence). The CDR3 here is CATNRVVNYNEQFF. CDR3 in DNA: TGTGCCACCAACAGAGTGGTGAACTACAATGAGCAGTTCTTC. Full variable domain (outside the CDR3, taken from reference TRBV15 and TRBJ2-1): DAMVIQNPRYQVTQFGKPVTLSCSQTLNHNVMYWYQQKSSQAPKLLFHYYDKDFNNEADTPDNFQSRRPNTSFCFLDIRSPGLGDTAMYLCATNRVVNYNEQFFGPGTRLTVL.

This clonotype was picked up many times. The chain employs TRBV18 and TRBJ2-7, with 9 bases matching TRBD1. Losses at the gene ends were 8 bases for V and 3 bases for J; bases not matched to a gene: 8. Germline CDR1 reads KGHSH; CDR2 reads LQKENI. The CDR3 sequence is 14 residues long. CDR3 loop: CASSPGTGNYEQYF. CDR3 DNA sequence: TGTGCCAGCAGTCCCGGGACAGGGAACTACGAGCAGTACTTC. Full variable domain (rest looked up from reference TRBV18 and TRBJ2-7): NAGVMQNPRHLVRRRGQEARLRCSPMKGHSHVYWYRQLPEEGLKFMVYLQKENIIDESGMPKERFSAEFPKEGPSILRIQQVVRGDSAAYFCASSPGTGNYEQYFGPGTRLTVT.

This clonotype was seen many times. This chain connects TRBV20-1 to TRBJ2-5; TRBD2 is a possible D gene (5 bases). V lost 3 bases and J lost 0, with 8 bases in between. There are 13 residues in the CDR3. The germline V gene has CDR1 DFQATT and CDR2 SNEGSKA (reference sequence). CDR3 sequence: CSASRENQETQYF. The CDR3 DNA reads as TGCAGTGCTAGCCGGGAAAACCAAGAGACCCAGTACTTC.